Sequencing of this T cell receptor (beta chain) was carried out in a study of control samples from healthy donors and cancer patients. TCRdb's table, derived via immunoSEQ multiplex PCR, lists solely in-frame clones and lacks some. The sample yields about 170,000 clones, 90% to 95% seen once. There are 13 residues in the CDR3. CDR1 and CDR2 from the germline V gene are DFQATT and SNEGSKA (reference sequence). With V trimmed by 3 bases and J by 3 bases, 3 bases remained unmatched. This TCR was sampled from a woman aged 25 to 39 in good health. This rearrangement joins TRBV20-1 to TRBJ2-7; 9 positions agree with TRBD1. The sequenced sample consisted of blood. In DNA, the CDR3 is TGCAGTGCTAGTGACAGGGGGGTCTACGAGCAGTACTTC. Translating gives CSASDRGVYEQYF.